This T cell receptor (beta chain) stems from a study of OX40 agonist ivuxolimab in advanced cancers. About the investigation overall: Ivuxolimab, which targeted the costimulatory receptor OX40 (CD134), was an agonistic, fully human IgG2 monoclonal antibody. Intravenous ivuxolimab was administered to patients every 2 weeks at six dose levels: 0.01, 0.1, 0.3, 1.5, 3 and 10 mg/kg. Of the roughly 51 dose-escalation patients, hepatocellular carcinoma was present in about 20, melanoma in roughly 15, renal cell carcinoma in 9 and head and neck cancer in 9. The dose-escalation cohort was about 83% male with a mean age of around 64 years, ranging from about 23 to 85. Prior anti-PD-1, anti-PD-L1 or anti-CTLA-4 therapy was permitted, and checkpoint inhibitors had been received by about two fifths of dose-escalation patients. Three dose-escalation patients achieved partial responses, one with hepatocellular carcinoma and two with cutaneous melanoma. The point of sequencing TCRbeta in the periphery was to test whether ivuxolimab changed TCR sequence diversity and drove clonal T-cell expansion. The paper covers the monotherapy dose-escalation part of the phase I ivuxolimab trial, which included N of about 56 patients. On the study overall, not on this receptor specifically: The antigen specificity of the clonally expanded peripheral T cells was not determined. Low levels of normalized T-cell clonal expansion were also seen in some nonresponding patients. At doses of 0.1 to 3.0 mg/kg, clonal expansion of both CD4+ and CD8+ blood T cells was observed from baseline to week 6. In the 0.1-3.0 mg/kg groups, partial responders had among the lowest normalized peripheral clonal expansion, particularly in CD8+ T cells. After ivuxolimab, more expanded clones were found on average in CD8+ T cells than in CD4+ T cells.

The trial excluded patients who had a history of autoimmune disease or who were on systemic immunosuppression. In every dose cohort, peripheral blood was drawn for TCR sequencing at baseline, cycle 4 day 1, and cycle 7 day 1. Samples came from an open-label, multicenter, first-in-human phase I dose-escalation trial of ivuxolimab. Adults with locally advanced or metastatic melanoma, renal cell, hepatocellular, or head and neck squamous cell carcinoma were enrolled in the trial. Before TCR sequencing, CD4+ T cells and CD8+ T cells were sorted from peripheral blood as separate populations. For sequencing of the TCRbeta CDR3 region, genomic DNA was extracted from the sorted cells. The immunoSEQ Assay was used for sequencing of TCRbeta CDR3 regions. The clones in this table, taken by TCRdb from immuneACCESS, are in-frame only. Not every clone is retained; where verified, under half of the shortfall comes from an unresolved V gene, and the cause of the rest is unknown. Counted in this sample were about 70,000 clones; around nine tenths of them appeared once. Roughly 2% of the sample belongs to the ten largest clones.

As for this clone: Its antigen is unknown. No quality values exist for individual bases; no much larger clone is one base distant.

The cysteine opens and the phenylalanine closes a CDR3 of 11 amino acids. Only the CDR3 DNA is retained, 33 bases long and in frame from the first base. Trimming at the junction amounts to 10 bases on V and 8 bases on J, and the germline ends lie 14 bases apart. CDR1 and CDR2, looked up from the germline V gene, are MDHEN and SYDVKM. The origin of this receptor is an adult with an advanced solid tumor such as melanoma, head and neck, liver or kidney cancer. This sequence uses TRBV28 and TRBJ1-2; a confident D gene designation cannot be given. Sequencing was performed on CD4+ or CD8+ T cells sorted from blood, taken in a trial of the OX40 agonist ivuxolimab. The DNA sequence is as follows: TGTGCCACGAATGGCCCGACCGGCTACACCTTC. Its translation reads: CATNGPTGYTF.